This note documents a single T cell receptor beta chain sequence. The primer mix had 60 Vbeta and 13 Jbeta primers. Sequenced by immunoSEQ multiplex PCR; TCRdb stores in-frame clones only, minus some. The sample lists approximately 200,000 clones; almost 85% were seen once. This entry belongs to a study of cytomegalovirus exposure and HLA in healthy donors. V lost 1 base and J lost 3, with 13 bases in between. This CDR3 is built from 14 residues. From germline, CDR1 is SQVTM and CDR2 ANQGSEA. The sequenced material came from PBMCs. This chain links TRBV29-1 with TRBJ2-7; D perhaps matches TRBD2 (6 bases). The origin of this receptor is a boy younger than 18 in good health and CMV-seronegative. DNA of the CDR3: TGCAGCGTTGAAGTGGAGGGTATACTCTACGAGCAGTACTTC. Amino acids: CSVEVEGILYEQYF.